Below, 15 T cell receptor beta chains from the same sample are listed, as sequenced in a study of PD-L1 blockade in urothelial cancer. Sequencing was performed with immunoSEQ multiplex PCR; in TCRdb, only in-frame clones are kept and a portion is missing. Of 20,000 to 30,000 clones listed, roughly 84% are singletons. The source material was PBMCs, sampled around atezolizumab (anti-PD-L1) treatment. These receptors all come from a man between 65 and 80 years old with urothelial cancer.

The CDR3 here is CAISSILQGTYNYGYTF. CDR3 DNA: TGTGCCATCAGTTCCATCTTACAGGGGACCTATAACTATGGCTACACCTTC. The J gene is TRBJ1-2, the V gene TRBV10-3; 7 nucleotides line up with TRBD1. CDR1 is ENHRY and CDR2 is SYGVKD in the germline V gene. Losses at the gene ends were 5 bases for V and 1 base for J; bases not matched to a gene: 13. The CDR3 extends over 17 amino acids.

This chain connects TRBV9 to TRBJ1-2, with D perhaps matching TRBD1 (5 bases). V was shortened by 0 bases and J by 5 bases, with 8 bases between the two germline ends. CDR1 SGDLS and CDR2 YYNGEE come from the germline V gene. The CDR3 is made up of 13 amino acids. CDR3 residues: CASSVVGQYGYTF. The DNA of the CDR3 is TGTGCCAGCAGCGTAGTAGGACAATATGGCTACACCTTC.

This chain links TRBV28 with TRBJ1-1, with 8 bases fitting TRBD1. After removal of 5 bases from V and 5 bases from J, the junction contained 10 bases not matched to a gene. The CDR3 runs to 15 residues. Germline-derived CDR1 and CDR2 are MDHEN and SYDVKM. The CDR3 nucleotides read TGTGCCAGCAGTCCTCTGGACAGGGACGGGACTGAAGCTTTCTTT. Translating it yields CASSPLDRDGTEAFF.

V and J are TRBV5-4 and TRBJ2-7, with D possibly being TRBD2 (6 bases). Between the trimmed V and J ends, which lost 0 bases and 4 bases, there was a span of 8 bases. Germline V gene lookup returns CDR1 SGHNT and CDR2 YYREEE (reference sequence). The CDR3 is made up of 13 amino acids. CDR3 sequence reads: CASSLGGKYEQYF. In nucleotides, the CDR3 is TGTGCCAGCAGCTTGGGCGGGAAATACGAGCAGTACTTC.

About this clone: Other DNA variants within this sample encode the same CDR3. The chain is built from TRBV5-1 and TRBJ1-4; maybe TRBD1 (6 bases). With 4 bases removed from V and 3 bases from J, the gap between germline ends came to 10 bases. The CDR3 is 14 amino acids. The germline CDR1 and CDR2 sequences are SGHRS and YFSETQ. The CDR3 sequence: CASSTTGSNEKLFF. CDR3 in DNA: TGCGCCAGCAGCACAACAGGGTCTAATGAAAAACTGTTTTTT.

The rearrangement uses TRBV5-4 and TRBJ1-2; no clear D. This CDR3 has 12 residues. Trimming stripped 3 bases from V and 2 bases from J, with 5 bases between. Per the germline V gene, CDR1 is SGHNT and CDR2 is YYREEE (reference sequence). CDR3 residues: CASSSVNYGYTF. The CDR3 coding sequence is TGTGCCAGCAGCTCCGTGAACTATGGCTACACCTTC.

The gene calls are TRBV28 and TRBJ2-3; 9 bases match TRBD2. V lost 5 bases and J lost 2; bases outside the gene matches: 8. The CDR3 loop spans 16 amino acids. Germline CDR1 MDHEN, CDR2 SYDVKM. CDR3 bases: TGTGCCAGCAGTCCCCAGCTAGCGGGACTCACAGATACGCAGTATTTT. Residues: CASSPQLAGLTDTQYF.

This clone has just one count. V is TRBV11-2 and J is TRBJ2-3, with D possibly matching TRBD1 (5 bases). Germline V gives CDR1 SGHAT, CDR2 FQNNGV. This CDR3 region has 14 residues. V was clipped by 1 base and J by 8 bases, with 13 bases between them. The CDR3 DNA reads TGTGCCAGCAGCTTAGCAGGGCCCAAGGGTACGCAGTATTTT. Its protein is CASSLAGPKGTQYF.

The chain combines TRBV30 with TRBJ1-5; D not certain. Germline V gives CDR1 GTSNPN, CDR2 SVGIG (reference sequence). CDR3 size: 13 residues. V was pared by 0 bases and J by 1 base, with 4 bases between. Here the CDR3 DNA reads TGTGCCTGGAGTGTACAGAGCAATCAGCCCCAGCATTTT. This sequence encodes CAWSVQSNQPQHF. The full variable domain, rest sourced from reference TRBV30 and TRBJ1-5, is SQTIHQWPATLVQPVGSPLSLECTVEGTSNPNLYWYRQAAGRGLQLLFYSVGIGQISSEVPQNLSASRPQDRQFILSSKKLLLSDSGFYLCAWSVQSNQPQHFGDGTRLSIL.

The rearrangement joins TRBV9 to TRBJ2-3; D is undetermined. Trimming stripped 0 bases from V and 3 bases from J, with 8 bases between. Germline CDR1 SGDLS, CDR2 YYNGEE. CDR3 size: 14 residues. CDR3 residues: CASSVAASTDTQYF. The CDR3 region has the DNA TGTGCCAGCAGCGTAGCTGCTAGTACAGATACGCAGTATTTT.

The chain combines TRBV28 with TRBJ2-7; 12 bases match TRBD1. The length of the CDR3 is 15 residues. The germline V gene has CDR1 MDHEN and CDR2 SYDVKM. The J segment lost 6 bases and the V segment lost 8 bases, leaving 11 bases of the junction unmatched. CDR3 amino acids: CASHPTGTGGSEQYF. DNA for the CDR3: TGTGCCAGCCATCCCACCGGGACAGGGGGCTCCGAGCAGTACTTC. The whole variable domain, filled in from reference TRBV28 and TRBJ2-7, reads DVKVTQSSRYLVKRTGEKVFLECVQDMDHENMFWYRQDPGLGLRLIYFSYDVKMKEKGDIPEGYSVSREKKERFSLILESASTNQTSMYLCASHPTGTGGSEQYFGPGTRLTVT.

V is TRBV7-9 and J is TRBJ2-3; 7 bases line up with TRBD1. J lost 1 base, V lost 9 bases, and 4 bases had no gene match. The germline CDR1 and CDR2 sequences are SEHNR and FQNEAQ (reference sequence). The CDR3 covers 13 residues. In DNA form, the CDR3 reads TGTGCCAGTTTCCAGGGGGGCACAGATACGCAGTATTTT. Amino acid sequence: CASFQGGTDTQYF.

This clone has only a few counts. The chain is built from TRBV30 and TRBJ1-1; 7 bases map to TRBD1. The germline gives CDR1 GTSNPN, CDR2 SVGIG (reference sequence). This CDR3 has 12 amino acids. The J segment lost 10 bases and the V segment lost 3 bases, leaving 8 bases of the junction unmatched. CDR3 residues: CAWSRTGFAAFF. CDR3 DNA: TGTGCCTGGAGCCGGACAGGCTTCGCAGCTTTCTTT.

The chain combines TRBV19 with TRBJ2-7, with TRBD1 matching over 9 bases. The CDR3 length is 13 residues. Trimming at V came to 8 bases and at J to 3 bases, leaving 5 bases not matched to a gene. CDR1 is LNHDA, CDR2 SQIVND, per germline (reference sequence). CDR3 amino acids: CASAGQGRYEQYF. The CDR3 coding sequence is TGTGCCAGTGCCGGACAGGGGCGCTACGAGCAGTACTTC.

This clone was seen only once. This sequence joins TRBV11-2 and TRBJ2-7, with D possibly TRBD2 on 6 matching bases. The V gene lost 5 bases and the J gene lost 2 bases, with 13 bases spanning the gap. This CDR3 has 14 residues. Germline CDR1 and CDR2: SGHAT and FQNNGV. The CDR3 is CASSGISGPYEQYF. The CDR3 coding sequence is TGTGCCAGCAGCGGAATTAGCGGTCCCTACGAGCAGTACTTC.